Listed below are T cell receptor beta chains from one sample, sequenced in a study of cytomegalovirus exposure and HLA in healthy donors. Clones were sequenced by immunoSEQ multiplex PCR, and TCRdb holds only the in-frame ones, with some missing. The sample lists about 98,000 clones, about 90% occurring once. The specimen sequenced was PBMCs. Receptor source: a man younger than 30 in good health and CMV-seropositive. The CDR3 runs from the conserved cysteine through the conserved F or W. A D gene is named only where the DNA matches it firmly. The listing skips clone size in some rows; elsewhere it reads once, few, many or a size class.

d_call	v_call	j_call	clone_size	cdr3_aa	cdr3_nt
-	TRBV11-3	TRBJ2-1	-	CASRDQGPSYNEQFF	TGTGCCAGCAGGGATCAGGGGCCGTCCTACAATGAGCAGTTCTTC
TRBD1	TRBV25-1	TRBJ2-7	-	CASSYPGTDANEQYF	TGTGCCAGCAGTTACCCGGGGACAGACGCCAACGAGCAGTACTTC
TRBD1	TRBV5-6	TRBJ1-1	once	CASSPGTGTEAFF	TGTGCCAGCAGCCCTGGGACAGGGACTGAAGCTTTCTTT
-	TRBV4-2	TRBJ1-6	-	CASSQDDRTHNSPLHF	TGTGCCAGCAGCCAAGATGACAGAACTCATAATTCACCCCTCCACTTT
-	TRBV11-3	TRBJ2-1	-	CASSLDGDNEQFF	TGTGCCAGCAGCTTAGATGGAGACAATGAGCAGTTCTTC
-	TRBV27	TRBJ2-7	-	CASSSNYYEQYF	TGTGCCAGCAGTTCCAACTACTACGAGCAGTACTTC
-	TRBV29-1	TRBJ1-2	-	CSVEDGDTLYGYTF	TGCAGCGTTGAAGATGGGGACACACTCTATGGCTACACCTTC
-	TRBV6-1	TRBJ1-3	-	CASSEGPFSGNTIYF	TGTGCCAGCAGTGAAGGGCCGTTCTCTGGAAACACCATATATTTT
TRBD1	TRBV5-4	TRBJ2-6	-	CASSSPWTGPSGANVLTF	TGTGCCAGCAGCTCACCATGGACAGGACCCTCTGGGGCCAACGTCCTGACTTTC
-	TRBV7-9	TRBJ2-3	-	CASSLVVTDTQYF	TGTGCCAGCAGCTTAGTAGTCACAGATACGCAGTATTTT
-	TRBV9	TRBJ1-2	-	CASSVGRGPNYGYTF	TGTGCCAGCAGCGTAGGGAGGGGACCTAACTATGGCTACACCTTC